Included here is one T cell receptor (beta chain) sequence, with context. This clone was counted a few times. Its antigen is not yet known. Base qualities are not provided; no much larger clone lies one nucleotide away. The entry originates in a study of blood T cell repertoires in COVID-19 (dated by TCRdb to 2019 to 2021). With respect to the entire study: Collaborator samples came from the United States, Italy and Spain and covered acute and convalescent phases of COVID-19. The prospective study material was composed of cDNA or gDNA derived from T cells, B-cell-depleted T cells, or PBMCs. Subjects who had been exposed to COVID-19, were actively infected with it, or had recovered from it provided the deeply sampled blood TCRbeta repertoires that made up the dataset. The repertoires were released in a freely available public database meant as a resource for research on the immune response to SARS-CoV-2. Samples came from the ongoing ImmuneRACE study (first 160 participants) plus 1,254 subjects from 6 global collaborators. The sample metadata nearly always contained a de-identified subject ID, COVID-19 status, age in years and sex. Where available, HLA class I and class II types were taken from metadata supplied by the sample provider and were not determined by assay-based typing.

V was cut back by 0 bases and J by 7 bases, leaving a gap of 10 bases between them. CDR1 and CDR2, looked up from the germline V gene (reference sequence), are WNHNN and SYGVQD. From its cysteine to its phenylalanine, the CDR3 spans 14 amino acids. Left in the record is the CDR3 DNA by itself, 42 bases read in frame from the first base. General findings and caveats noted by the study authors: The amount of clinical and demographic metadata varied by source and participant and was provided uncurated.

The immunoSEQ Assay, a bias-controlled multiplex PCR, was used to amplify TCRbeta CDR3 regions from genomic DNA. In the paper's pipeline: The number of nucleated cells in each sample was estimated by amplification of reference gene primers within the assay. Sequence reads were collapsed and filtered to measure the absolute abundance of every unique TCRbeta CDR3 rearrangement. For each sample, productive Simpson clonality was calculated as the square root of Simpson's diversity index over productive rearrangements. In its TCRdb copy, this immuneACCESS table keeps in-frame sequences only and misses some clones. Where compared with another copy, unresolved V genes explain less than half of these, and the others have no known cause. The V and J calls and clone size come from that table; D and trimming were worked out from the DNA. Recorded for this sample are about 150,000 clones; more than 75% of them occurred a single time. The ten largest clones take up about 6% of the sample.

Participants in the prospective study were aged about 18 to 100 years, lived in about two dozen United States geographic areas, and enrolled through a virtual design. To assign participants to cohorts, the prospective study relied on clinical history that participants themselves reported in a screening survey and a study questionnaire. Recovered participants in ImmuneRACE Cohort 3 were defined by two consecutive negative NP/OP PCR tests, clearance by a healthcare professional, or resolution of symptoms. Mobile phlebotomists in the prospective study collected whole blood, serum and a nasopharyngeal or oropharyngeal swab from every participant. Participants in the prospective study had the option to provide additional blood draws and questionnaires over an approximately 2-month period. Before DNA extraction, blood samples from the prospective study were shipped at room temperature or frozen.

Here the chain combines TRBV10-1 and TRBJ2-1, with TRBD1 as a weak D call on 5 bases. Sequenced: PBMCs or T cells enriched from blood (not recorded which). This clonotype originated in a woman aged 50 to 60 who had recovered from COVID-19. The nucleotide sequence reads TGCGCCAGCAGTGAGTCCCAGGGATGGAATGAGCAGTTCTTC. It codes for CASSESQGWNEQFF.